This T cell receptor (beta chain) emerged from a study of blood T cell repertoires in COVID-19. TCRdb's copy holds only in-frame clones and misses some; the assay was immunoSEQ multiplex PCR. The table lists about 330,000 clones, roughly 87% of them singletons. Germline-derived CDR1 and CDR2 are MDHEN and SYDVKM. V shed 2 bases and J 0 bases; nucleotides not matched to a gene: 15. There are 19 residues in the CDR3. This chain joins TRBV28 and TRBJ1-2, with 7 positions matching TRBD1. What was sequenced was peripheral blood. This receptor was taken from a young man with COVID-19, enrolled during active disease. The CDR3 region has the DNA TGTGCCAGCAGTTTACTCCATAGCCTCCAGGGGGGATCTAACTATGGCTACACCTTC. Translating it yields CASSLLHSLQGGSNYGYTF.